These 26 T cell receptor beta chains were all obtained from the same sample, sequenced in a study of spatial heterogeneity in lung cancer. MiXCR was run by TCRdb on the 5' RACE reads, yielding one entry per CDR3 protein. The table has some 9,900 distinct CDR3 sequences, 9% to 15% seen once. Time point reported: sample taken at primary tumor resection. Their antigens are not known. Study-wide results and caveats: Intratumoral expanded alpha and beta TCR counts were found to track tumor mutation counts.

Source: lung tumor tissue, taken at surgery. These receptors all come from a male donor with early-stage non-small cell lung cancer.

This clonotype is deemed medium-sized (0.01 to 0.1%). The chain carries TRBV29-1 and TRBJ2-7; 9 bases agree with TRBD1. The junction had 7 bases not matched to a gene; V was cut back by 2 bases and J by 2 bases. This CDR3 comprises 15 residues. CDR1 is SQVTM and CDR2 is ANQGSEA in the germline V gene. The chain's CDR3 is CSVELLDRGAYEQYF. Written as DNA, the CDR3 is TGCAGCGTTGAATTACTCGACAGGGGGGCCTACGAGCAGTACTTC.

This clonotype was picked up many times. V gene TRBV30 combines with J gene TRBJ2-3, with TRBD2 matching over 15 bases. Trimming at V came to 1 base and at J to 6 bases, leaving 5 bases not matched to a gene. The CDR3 is 16 residues long. Per germline, CDR1 GTSNPN and CDR2 SVGIG (reference sequence). The CDR3 loop reads CAWSDTGTSGRDTQYF. In DNA form, the CDR3 reads TGTGCCTGGAGTGACACCGGGACTAGCGGGAGGGATACGCAGTATTTT.

This clonotype came up many times. The chain employs TRBV2 and TRBJ2-3; D perhaps matches TRBD2 (6 bases). The CDR3 has 15 residues. Trimming took off 1 base at V and 8 bases at J, with 16 bases between the two ends. Germline values: CDR1 SNHLY, CDR2 FYNNEI. The DNA of the CDR3 is TGTGCCAGCAGTGAAGGGATTAGCGGTCTGGGTACGCAGTATTTT. It specifies CASSEGISGLGTQYF.

This clonotype was seen at least ten times. The chain is built from TRBV3-1 and TRBJ2-7, with 12 bases identical to TRBD2. CDR3 length: 16 residues. From germline, CDR1 is LGHDT and CDR2 YNNKEL (reference sequence). V dropped 1 base and J dropped 4; count of bases not matched to a gene: 5. CDR3: CASSQGLAGAGYEQYF. The CDR3 bases are TGTGCCAGCAGCCAAGGACTAGCGGGAGCAGGGTACGAGCAGTACTTC.

This clonotype was detected ten times or more. The chain links TRBV5-1 to TRBJ2-7; TRBD1 agrees at 7 bases. Germline CDR1 is SGHRS and CDR2 is YFSETQ. This CDR3 has 14 amino acids. V lost 2 bases, J lost 0 bases, and 2 bases stayed unmatched. CDR3 in DNA: TGCGCCAGCAGCTTAAGGGACAGCTCCTACGAGCAGTACTTC. It encodes CASSLRDSSYEQYF.

This clonotype came up many times. The gene calls are TRBV15 and TRBJ2-2; 9 bases align to TRBD2. The CDR3 spans 17 residues. Germline CDR1 reads LNHNV; CDR2 reads YYDKDF (reference sequence). V was clipped by 0 bases and J by 4 bases; unmatched bases: 6. The CDR3 spells CATSRDHPSGATGELFF. CDR3 sequence (DNA): TGTGCCACCAGCAGAGATCACCCTAGCGGGGCCACCGGGGAGCTGTTTTTT.

This clonotype was seen ten or more times. The chain employs TRBV2 and TRBJ1-5, with 7 bases aligning to TRBD1. This CDR3 is built from 14 residues. After removal of 4 bases from V and 5 bases from J, the junction contained 5 bases not matched to a gene. Germline V lookup: CDR1 SNHLY, CDR2 FYNNEI. Here the CDR3 reads CASSVRQGDQPQHF. The DNA for the CDR3 is TGTGCCAGCAGTGTGAGACAGGGAGATCAGCCCCAGCATTTT. Filled out from reference TRBV2 and TRBJ1-5, the complete variable domain reads EPEVTQTPSHQVTQMGQEVILRCVPISNHLYFYWYRQILGQKVEFLVSFYNNEISEKSEIFDDQFSVERPDGSNFTLKIRSTKLEDSAMYFCASSVRQGDQPQHFGDGTRLSIL.

This clonotype showed up many times. The gene calls are TRBV6-1 and TRBJ2-2; tentatively, D is TRBD1 or TRBD2 (5 bases each). Trimming shortened V by 7 bases and J by 6 bases, and 18 bases separated the two germline ends. The CDR3 extends over 15 amino acids. Germline V gene data show CDR1 as MNHNS and CDR2 as SASEGT. This CDR3 reads CASKRDPQAPGELFF. CDR3 nucleotides: TGTGCCAGCAAAAGGGACCCTCAGGCTCCCGGGGAGCTGTTTTTT.

This clonotype was seen repeatedly, ten times or more. The chain is built from TRBV12-3 or TRBV12-4 and TRBJ2-3; unclear D gene. The ends were cut back, 6 bases at V and 2 bases at J, with 6 bases in the middle. The CDR3 extends over 12 amino acids. CDR3 bases: TGTGCCAGCAGATCCACCACAGATACGCAGTATTTT. Its translation is CASRSTTDTQYF.

This clonotype is medium-sized (0.01 to 0.1%) in the sample. The V gene is TRBV4-1, the J gene TRBJ2-7; unclear D gene. V was pared by 1 base and J by 0 bases, with 7 bases between. CDR3 length: 14 residues. CDR1 and CDR2 from the germline V gene are MGHRA and YSYEKL. CDR3 sequence: CASSQGQSSYEQYF. In DNA, the CDR3 is TGCGCCAGCAGCCAAGGTCAGAGCTCCTACGAGCAGTACTTC.

This clonotype showed up many times. The chain is built from TRBV9 and TRBJ2-3; D is unclear. This CDR3 has 14 residues. Trimming shortened V by 4 bases and J by 2 bases, and 11 bases separated the two germline ends. The V gene's germline CDR1 is SGDLS and CDR2 YYNGEE. The CDR3 sequence: CASSPRVYTDTQYF. The CDR3 nucleotides are TGTGCCAGCAGCCCCCGGGTGTACACAGATACGCAGTATTTT.

This clonotype is deemed medium-sized. The chain uses TRBV7-9 and TRBJ2-5, with a tentative D call TRBD1 (6 bases). The germline gives CDR1 SEHNR, CDR2 FQNEAQ (reference sequence). The CDR3 runs 13 residues. The V and J ends lost 4 bases and 9 bases respectively, with 15 bases between them. The chain's CDR3 is CASSSRPPGAQYF. CDR3 DNA sequence: TGTGCCAGCAGCTCAAGACCGCCAGGGGCCCAGTACTTC. Variable domain in full (rest from reference TRBV7-9 and TRBJ2-5): DTGVSQNPRHKITKRGQNVTFRCDPISEHNRLYWYRQTLGQGPEFLTYFQNEAQLEKSRLLSDRFSAERPKGSFSTLEIQRTEQGDSAMYLCASSSRPPGAQYFGPGTRLLVL.

The sample holds many counts of this clonotype. This chain connects TRBV24-1 to TRBJ2-1; TRBD2 might be the D (6 bases). The CDR3 contains 13 residues. Trimming shortened V by 4 bases and J by 5 bases, and 8 bases separated the two germline ends. Germline values: CDR1 KGHDR, CDR2 SFDVKD. CDR3 coding DNA: TGTGCCACCAGTGAGCGGGGAGACAATGAGCAGTTCTTC. Translating gives CATSERGDNEQFF.

This chain connects TRBV4-2 to TRBJ2-3, with 10 bases matching TRBD2. Germline CDR1 LGHNA, CDR2 YNFKEQ. V lost 2 bases to trimming and J lost 4 bases; unmatched junction nucleotides: 12. The CDR3 totals 18 residues. CDR3: CASSQSPGLATEADTQYF. In nucleotides, the CDR3 is TGTGCCAGCAGCCAATCCCCGGGACTAGCGACGGAAGCAGATACGCAGTATTTT.

This clonotype was seen at least ten times. The J gene is TRBJ2-7, the V gene TRBV5-1, with D maybe TRBD2 (5 bases). Trimming shortened V by 1 base and J by 3 bases, and 11 bases separated the two germline ends. CDR3 length equals 14 residues. Germline values: CDR1 SGHRS, CDR2 YFSETQ. CDR3 DNA: TGCGCCAGCAGCTTGTCATTTGGGAGCTACGAGCAGTACTTC. This codes for CASSLSFGSYEQYF.

The gene calls are TRBV7-3 and TRBJ2-7; 8 bases line up with TRBD2. Germline V CDR1 and CDR2: SGHTA, FQGTGA. With V trimmed by 5 bases and J by 3 bases, 9 bases remained unmatched. This CDR3 comprises 15 residues. CDR3 protein: CASSRDGGGIYEQYF. The CDR3 DNA reads as TGTGCCAGCAGCCGCGACGGCGGGGGGATCTACGAGCAGTACTTC.

The chain carries TRBV29-1 and TRBJ1-2; 7 nucleotides line up with TRBD1. CDR3 length: 12 residues. J gave up 5 bases and V 7 bases, and 7 bases lay outside the gene matches. CDR1 and CDR2 from the germline V gene are SQVTM and ANQGSEA. In DNA, the CDR3 is TGCAGCGGCGGGACAGACGGATATGGCTACACCTTC. Translation gives CSGGTDGYGYTF.

For this clonotype: A single base separates this from a much larger clone, so it may be a read error. This chain links TRBV4-1 with TRBJ2-1, with TRBD2 matching 10 bases. Unmatched junction bases numbered 8, after V lost 5 bases and J lost 4 bases. Germline CDR1 reads MGHRA; CDR2 reads YSYEKL. CDR3 size: 16 residues. CDR3 protein: CASSEVGTSVYNEQFF. The DNA of the CDR3 is TGCGCCAGCAGCGAAGTCGGGACTAGCGTGTACAATGAGCAGTTCTTC.

The V call is TRBV20-1, the J call TRBJ1-1; D possibly corresponds to TRBD1 (6 bases). The ends were cut back, 3 bases at V and 3 bases at J, with 14 bases in the middle. The germline V gene has CDR1 DFQATT and CDR2 SNEGSKA (reference sequence). The CDR3 covers 14 residues. The chain's CDR3 is CSASRGGGYTEAFF. The CDR3 bases are TGCAGTGCTAGTCGCGGGGGGGGCTACACTGAAGCTTTCTTT.

At least ten counts were recorded for this clonotype. V and J are TRBV20-1 and TRBJ2-3, with 11 bases fitting TRBD2. After removal of 3 bases from V and 6 bases from J, the junction contained 11 bases not matched to a gene. The CDR3 runs 16 residues. The V gene's germline CDR1 is DFQATT and CDR2 SNEGSKA (reference sequence). CDR3 coding DNA: TGCAGTGCTAGGACGGTACTAGCGGGAGTCAGGGATACGCAGTATTTT. Residues: CSARTVLAGVRDTQYF.

In its sample, this clonotype was seen many times. The rearrangement uses TRBV12-3 or TRBV12-4 and TRBJ2-4; no firm D call. Trimming cost V 1 base and J 16 bases, with 11 bases left between them. The CDR3 covers 11 residues. The CDR3 loop reads CASSLVSSVYF. CDR3 coding DNA: TGTGCCAGCAGTTTAGTGTCGTCTGTATACTTC.

In this sample, this clonotype turned up many times. The rearrangement links TRBV6-1 to TRBJ1-2; 8 bases align to TRBD1. Unmatched junction bases numbered 6, after V lost 3 bases and J lost 6 bases. The CDR3 loop spans 14 amino acids. The germline V gene has CDR1 MNHNS and CDR2 SASEGT. The CDR3 region is CASSDHRGSDGYTF. CDR3 bases: TGTGCCAGCAGTGATCACAGGGGGAGTGATGGCTACACCTTC.

In its sample, this clonotype ranks as large (0.1 to 1%). CDR3 amino acids: CASSRWTGVNQPQHF. The CDR3 DNA reads TGTGCCAGCAGCCGATGGACAGGGGTCAATCAGCCCCAGCATTTT. This rearrangement joins TRBV7-2 to TRBJ1-5; TRBD1 matches at 9 bases. In germline, CDR1 is SGHTA, CDR2 FQGNSA. This CDR3 spans 15 amino acids. Trimming cost V 5 bases and J 3 bases; bases outside gene matches: 5.

There are many counts of this clonotype. The chain joins TRBV9 to TRBJ2-1; 7 nucleotides align to TRBD1. V gave up 0 bases and J gave up 11 bases; unmatched junction bases: 8. Germline CDR1 reads SGDLS; CDR2 reads YYNGEE. This CDR3 is built from 14 residues. CDR3 region: CASSVGDSGRKQFF. CDR3 nucleotide sequence: TGTGCCAGCAGCGTAGGGGACAGCGGACGAAAGCAGTTCTTC.

This sequence joins TRBV11-2 and TRBJ2-5, with TRBD2 matching 9 bases. The CDR3 is 15 residues long. V lost 3 bases and J lost 5; bases outside the gene matches: 7. Germline CDR1 and CDR2: SGHAT and FQNNGV. This chain's CDR3 is CASSFSAGGIETQYF. The CDR3 DNA sequence: TGTGCCAGCAGCTTTTCTGCGGGAGGGATTGAGACCCAGTACTTC.

Many counts were recorded for this clonotype. The chain is built from TRBV20-1 and TRBJ2-7; TRBD1 agrees at 10 bases. This CDR3 comprises 17 residues. Germline V gene sequence: CDR1 DFQATT, CDR2 SNEGSKA (reference sequence). The J segment lost 2 bases and the V segment lost 0 bases, leaving 10 bases of the junction unmatched. The CDR3 loop reads CSARDPGQGLSAYEQYF. As DNA, the CDR3 is TGCAGTGCTAGAGACCCGGGACAGGGGCTGTCCGCCTACGAGCAGTACTTC.